The 3 T cell receptor beta chains given below trace back to one sample, sequenced in a study of post-analysis software for immune sequencing data (dated by TCRdb to the mid-2010s). Their specific antigens are unknown. The research as a whole found: Significantly higher frequencies in patients than in controls were found for about 5 TRBV segments, including TRBV5-6, TRBV5-1 and TRBV20-1.

Receptor libraries were prepared by PCR. The sample was run on an Illumina HiSeq 2500. To reduce PCR and sequencing biases, unique molecular identifiers were incorporated into the TCR beta cDNA libraries. TCRdb reworked the public reads: Q25 trimming with fastp, MiXCR clone assembly, productive beta chains retained. One record per CDR3 amino acid sequence lists the most common genes and DNA. Recorded for this sample are 450,000 or so distinct CDR3 sequences; nearly 45% of them occurred a single time. The ten largest account for about 12% of the sample. Sequences were obtained from blood. The receptors stem from a girl under 18 with multiple sclerosis.

The chain links TRBV20-1 to TRBJ1-1; TRBD1 matches 10 bases. V dropped 6 bases and J dropped 3; count of bases not matched to a gene: 10. This CDR3 spans 15 amino acids. CDR1 DFQATT and CDR2 SNEGSKA come from the germline V gene (reference sequence). The CDR3 sequence: CSAPPPGQGYTEAFF. CDR3 in DNA: TGCAGTGCGCCGCCCCCGGGACAGGGGTACACTGAAGCTTTCTTT.

The gene calls are TRBV27 and TRBJ2-7; TRBD1 matches at 9 bases. The J call may not be correct, given that the DNA end is closer to TRBJ2-5. Germline values: CDR1 MNHEY, CDR2 SMNVEV (reference sequence). There are 16 residues in the CDR3. CDR3 sequence reads: CASSQYRTGVGETQYF. The CDR3 coding sequence is TGTGCCAGCAGTCAATATCGGACAGGGGTTGGTGAGACCCAGTACTTC.

There are a few counts of this clonotype. This rearrangement joins TRBV7-3 to TRBJ1-1; D is unclear. The ends were cut back, 6 bases at V and 5 bases at J, with 13 bases in the middle. The length of the CDR3 is 13 residues. The germline gives CDR1 SGHTA, CDR2 FQGTGA. The CDR3 region is CASSKEGDTEAFF. In DNA form, the CDR3 reads TGTGCCAGCAGTAAAGAAGGCGATACTGAAGCTTTCTTT.